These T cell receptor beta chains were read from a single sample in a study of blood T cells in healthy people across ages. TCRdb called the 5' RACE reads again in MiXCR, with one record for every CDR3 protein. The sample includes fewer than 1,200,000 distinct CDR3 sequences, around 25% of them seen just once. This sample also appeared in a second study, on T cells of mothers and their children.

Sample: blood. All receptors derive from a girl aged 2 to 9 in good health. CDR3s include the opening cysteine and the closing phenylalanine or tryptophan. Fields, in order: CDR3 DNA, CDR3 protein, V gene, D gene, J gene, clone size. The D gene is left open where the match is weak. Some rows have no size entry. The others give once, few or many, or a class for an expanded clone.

CDR3nt: TGTGCCAGCAGTTCTCGTCAGGGAGTGAACACTGAAGCTTTCTTT
CDR3aa: CASSSRQGVNTEAFF
v_gene: TRBV6-2/TRBV6-3
d_gene: -
j_gene: TRBJ1-1
abundance: -

CDR3nt: TGTGCCAGCAGCACGGGGGGGCGTTTTAACTATGGCTACACCTTC
CDR3aa: CASSTGGRFNYGYTF
v_gene: TRBV11-2
d_gene: -
j_gene: TRBJ1-2
abundance: -

CDR3nt: TGTGCCAGCAGCGTGACGGGGGGCGCTTTGGATGGCTACACCTTC
CDR3aa: CASSVTGGALDGYTF
v_gene: TRBV7-3
d_gene: -
j_gene: TRBJ1-2
abundance: few

CDR3nt: TGTGCTAGTGGTCGGTACGGGAGAAGGAAGAGAGAGACCCAGTACTTC
CDR3aa: CASGRYGRRKRETQYF
v_gene: TRBV12-5
d_gene: -
j_gene: TRBJ2-5
abundance: -

CDR3nt: TGTGCCAGCAGTGCCTCCCCCGGGACAGGGCCCTACAATGAGCAGTTCTTC
CDR3aa: CASSASPGTGPYNEQFF
v_gene: TRBV28
d_gene: TRBD1
j_gene: TRBJ2-1
abundance: few

CDR3nt: TGTGCCAGCAGCTTGGCGGACTCATACTATGGCTACACCTTC
CDR3aa: CASSLADSYYGYTF
v_gene: TRBV5-6
d_gene: -
j_gene: TRBJ1-2
abundance: -

CDR3nt: TGTGCCAGCAGTTCTTCAGGTTTAGGGACAGGGGGAAGAGAGACCCAGTACTTC
CDR3aa: CASSSSGLGTGGRETQYF
v_gene: TRBV12-3/TRBV12-4
d_gene: TRBD1
j_gene: TRBJ2-5
abundance: few

CDR3nt: TGTGCCATCCGACTAGCTCTTGGGGCGACCCAGTACTTC
CDR3aa: CAIRLALGATQYF
v_gene: TRBV28
d_gene: TRBD2
j_gene: TRBJ2-5
abundance: -

CDR3nt: TGCGCCAGCAGCCAAATATTGTCGGCCGGAATCTACGAGCAGTACTTC
CDR3aa: CASSQILSAGIYEQYF
v_gene: TRBV4-1
d_gene: -
j_gene: TRBJ2-7
abundance: few

CDR3nt: TGTGCCATTGGGGTCTTTGCAACCTACGAGCAGTACTTC
CDR3aa: CAIGVFATYEQYF
v_gene: TRBV28
d_gene: -
j_gene: TRBJ2-7
abundance: few

CDR3nt: TGCAGTGCTAGAGATGAGGGAGTATACAGTTACGAGCAGTACTTC
CDR3aa: CSARDEGVYSYEQYF
v_gene: TRBV20-1
d_gene: -
j_gene: TRBJ2-7
abundance: -

CDR3nt: TGCAGCGCACAGGTCAATGAGCAGTTCTTC
CDR3aa: CSAQVNEQFF
v_gene: TRBV29-1
d_gene: -
j_gene: TRBJ2-1
abundance: -

CDR3nt: TGTGCCAGCAGTTTCTCCCGTAGGGCGCAGTTCTTC
CDR3aa: CASSFSRRAQFF
v_gene: TRBV12-3/TRBV12-4
d_gene: -
j_gene: TRBJ2-1
abundance: -

CDR3nt: TGTGCCAGCAGTTTCGTCACCGACTATGGCTACACCTTC
CDR3aa: CASSFVTDYGYTF
v_gene: TRBV28
d_gene: -
j_gene: TRBJ1-2
abundance: -

CDR3nt: TGTGCCACAGCAGGGGGGCCCTACGAGCAGTACTTC
CDR3aa: CATAGGPYEQYF
v_gene: TRBV27
d_gene: -
j_gene: TRBJ2-7
abundance: -

CDR3nt: TGTGCCAGCTCTCCAGACCCCGAGAGCTATGGCTACACCTTC
CDR3aa: CASSPDPESYGYTF
v_gene: TRBV18
d_gene: -
j_gene: TRBJ1-2
abundance: -

CDR3nt: TGTGCCAGCAGCCAAGACCGGCGAAACACCATATATTTT
CDR3aa: CASSQDRRNTIYF
v_gene: TRBV14
d_gene: -
j_gene: TRBJ1-3
abundance: few

CDR3nt: TGTGCCAGCAGTTTCTGGACAGGGCCCACGGGCTACACCTTC
CDR3aa: CASSFWTGPTGYTF
v_gene: TRBV12-3/TRBV12-4
d_gene: TRBD1
j_gene: TRBJ1-2
abundance: few

CDR3nt: TGTGCCAGCAGTTTAGTAGGTAGGGGCGAGCAGTACTTC
CDR3aa: CASSLVGRGEQYF
v_gene: TRBV12-3/TRBV12-4
d_gene: -
j_gene: TRBJ2-7
abundance: many

CDR3nt: TGTGCCAGCAGCCCCGATCCACAGGAGATATCCTACGAGCAGTACTTC
CDR3aa: CASSPDPQEISYEQYF
v_gene: TRBV7-2
d_gene: -
j_gene: TRBJ2-7
abundance: few

CDR3nt: TGTGCCACCAGTGATTTGCCCGGGGAAGAGACTCCCAACTCCTACGAGCAGTACTTC
CDR3aa: CATSDLPGEETPNSYEQYF
v_gene: TRBV24-1
d_gene: -
j_gene: TRBJ2-7
abundance: -

CDR3nt: TGTGCCAGCACCCTAGGGGAGGGGTCCCAAGAGACCCAGTACTTC
CDR3aa: CASTLGEGSQETQYF
v_gene: TRBV6-6
d_gene: TRBD2
j_gene: TRBJ2-5
abundance: -

CDR3nt: TGTGCCAGCAGCGAAACAGGGGCTCACGAGCAGTACTTC
CDR3aa: CASSETGAHEQYF
v_gene: TRBV9
d_gene: TRBD1
j_gene: TRBJ2-7
abundance: few

CDR3nt: TGTGTCACGACCTTTGGGGGTTCCGGGGAGCTGTTTTTT
CDR3aa: CVTTFGGSGELFF
v_gene: TRBV12-3/TRBV12-4
d_gene: -
j_gene: TRBJ2-2
abundance: few

CDR3nt: TGTGCCAGTCTCAGCGAGCAGTACTTC
CDR3aa: CASLSEQYF
v_gene: TRBV27
d_gene: -
j_gene: TRBJ2-7
abundance: -

CDR3nt: TGTGCCAGCAGTTACCGGGAGGGGGCAACTAATGAAAAACTGTTTTTT
CDR3aa: CASSYREGATNEKLFF
v_gene: TRBV6-6
d_gene: -
j_gene: TRBJ1-4
abundance: -

CDR3nt: TGTGCCAGCAGTGGGCGAACAGGGACCGGGTTGGAGACCCAGTACTTC
CDR3aa: CASSGRTGTGLETQYF
v_gene: TRBV25-1
d_gene: -
j_gene: TRBJ2-5
abundance: -

CDR3nt: TGTGCCGAAGGGGCAGCAGAGACCCAGTACTTC
CDR3aa: CAEGAAETQYF
v_gene: TRBV24-1
d_gene: -
j_gene: TRBJ2-5
abundance: many

CDR3nt: TGTGCCAGCAGCTTAGTGTCGGGGGTCAGAAACATTCAGTACTTC
CDR3aa: CASSLVSGVRNIQYF
v_gene: TRBV7-2
d_gene: -
j_gene: TRBJ2-4
abundance: -

CDR3nt: TGTGCCAGCAGTTTACGGGGGGGACGGGATGAGCAGTTCTTC
CDR3aa: CASSLRGGRDEQFF
v_gene: TRBV27
d_gene: TRBD2
j_gene: TRBJ2-1
abundance: -

CDR3nt: TGCAGCGTTGGGGGGGGATTTATCGAGCAGTACTTC
CDR3aa: CSVGGGFIEQYF
v_gene: TRBV29-1
d_gene: TRBD2
j_gene: TRBJ2-7
abundance: -

CDR3nt: TGTGCCAGCAGCTCGACAGGGGGTACTCAGCCCCAGCATTTT
CDR3aa: CASSSTGGTQPQHF
v_gene: TRBV7-9
d_gene: TRBD1
j_gene: TRBJ1-5
abundance: -

CDR3nt: TGTGCCAGCAGCCCTACCCTTGGGGACTTCATAAACAATGAGCAGTTCTTC
CDR3aa: CASSPTLGDFINNEQFF
v_gene: TRBV7-2
d_gene: -
j_gene: TRBJ2-1
abundance: few

CDR3nt: TGTGCCATTTTTGCTCTGGACAATCAGCCCCAGCATTTT
CDR3aa: CAIFALDNQPQHF
v_gene: TRBV14
d_gene: -
j_gene: TRBJ1-5
abundance: -